This passage covers 3 T cell receptor beta chains from one sample sequenced in a study of blood T cell repertoires in COVID-19. The repertoire was sequenced with immunoSEQ multiplex PCR; TCRdb's copy has only in-frame clones and lacks some. Among about 68,000 clones listed, 85% were seen once. Specimen: peripheral blood. Every receptor here comes from a man aged 45-65 years with acute or convalescent COVID-19.

The V call is TRBV27, the J call TRBJ1-6; the D is unclear. The CDR3 covers 14 residues. With 8 bases removed from V and 7 bases from J, the gap between germline ends came to 15 bases. CDR1 is MNHEY and CDR2 is SMNVEV in the germline V gene (reference sequence). The CDR3, as DNA: TGTGCCAGCGGGCCCTCCCGGTCCAATTCACCCCTCCACTTT. Protein product: CASGPSRSNSPLHF.

This clone has more than one count but fewer than ten. This rearrangement joins TRBV6-5 to TRBJ2-7; D remains ambiguous. V lost 7 bases and J lost 2, with 6 bases in between. Per the germline V gene, CDR1 is MNHEY and CDR2 is SVGAGI. The CDR3 spans 11 residues. As DNA, the CDR3 is TGTGCCAGCAAGTCGGCCTACGAGCAGTACTTC. This gives the protein CASKSAYEQYF.

This clone has more than one count but fewer than ten. The V and J genes are TRBV7-8 and TRBJ2-2, with unresolved D. V lost 2 bases to trimming and J lost 1 base, with 14 bases between them. CDR1 is SGHVS, CDR2 FQNEAQ, per germline. CDR3 length: 17 amino acids. CDR3 bases: TGTGCCAGCAGCTTATCTCCTCCGGGTTGGAACACCGGGGAGCTGTTTTTT. It translates to CASSLSPPGWNTGELFF.